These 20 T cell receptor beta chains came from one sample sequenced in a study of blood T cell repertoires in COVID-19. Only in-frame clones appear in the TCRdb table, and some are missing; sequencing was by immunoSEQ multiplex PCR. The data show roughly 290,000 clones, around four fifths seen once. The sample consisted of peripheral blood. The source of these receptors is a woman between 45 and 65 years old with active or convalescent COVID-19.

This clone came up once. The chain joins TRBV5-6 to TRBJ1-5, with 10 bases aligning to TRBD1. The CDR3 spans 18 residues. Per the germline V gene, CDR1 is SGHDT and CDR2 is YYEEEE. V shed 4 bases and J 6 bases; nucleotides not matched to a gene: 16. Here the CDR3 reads CASSARQGAMGSGQPQHF. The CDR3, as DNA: TGTGCCAGCAGCGCTAGACAGGGGGCGATGGGTTCGGGTCAGCCCCAGCATTTT.

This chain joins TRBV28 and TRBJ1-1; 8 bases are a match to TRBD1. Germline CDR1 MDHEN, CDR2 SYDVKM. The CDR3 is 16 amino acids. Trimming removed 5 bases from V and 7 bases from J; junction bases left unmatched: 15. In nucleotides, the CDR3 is TGTGCCAGCAGTCTACCCGCTGCAGGGGGCATAATTGAAGCTTTCTTT. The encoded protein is CASSLPAAGGIIEAFF.

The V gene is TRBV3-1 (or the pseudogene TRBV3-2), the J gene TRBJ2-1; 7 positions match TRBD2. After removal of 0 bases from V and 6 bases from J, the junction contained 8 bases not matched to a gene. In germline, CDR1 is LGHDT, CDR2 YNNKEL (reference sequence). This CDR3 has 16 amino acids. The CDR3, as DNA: TGTGCCAGCAGCCAAGATTCAGAAGCGGGGCTCAATGAGCAGTTCTTC. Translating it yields CASSQDSEAGLNEQFF.

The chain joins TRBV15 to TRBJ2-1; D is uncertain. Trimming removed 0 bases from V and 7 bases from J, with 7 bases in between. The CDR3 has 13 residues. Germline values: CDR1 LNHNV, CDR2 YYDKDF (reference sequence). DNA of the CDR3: TGTGCCACCAGCAGAGATCCCGTTAATGAGCAGTTCTTC. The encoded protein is CATSRDPVNEQFF. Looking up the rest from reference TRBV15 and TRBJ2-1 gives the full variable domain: DAMVIQNPRYQVTQFGKPVTLSCSQTLNHNVMYWYQQKSSQAPKLLFHYYDKDFNNEADTPDNFQSRRPNTSFCFLDIRSPGLGDTAMYLCATSRDPVNEQFFGPGTRLTVL.

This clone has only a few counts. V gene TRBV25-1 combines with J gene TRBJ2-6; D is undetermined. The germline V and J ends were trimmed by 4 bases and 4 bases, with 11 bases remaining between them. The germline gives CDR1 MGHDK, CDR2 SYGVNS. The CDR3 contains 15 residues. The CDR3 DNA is TGTGCCAGCAGTGCCCAACGGCGGGGGGCCAACGTCCTGACTTTC. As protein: CASSAQRRGANVLTF.

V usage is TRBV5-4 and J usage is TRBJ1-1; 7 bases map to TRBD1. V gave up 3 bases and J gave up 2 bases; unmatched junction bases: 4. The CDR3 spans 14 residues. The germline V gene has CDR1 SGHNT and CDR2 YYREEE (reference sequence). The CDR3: CASSWQGGNTEAFF. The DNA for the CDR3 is TGTGCCAGCAGCTGGCAGGGGGGAAACACTGAAGCTTTCTTT.

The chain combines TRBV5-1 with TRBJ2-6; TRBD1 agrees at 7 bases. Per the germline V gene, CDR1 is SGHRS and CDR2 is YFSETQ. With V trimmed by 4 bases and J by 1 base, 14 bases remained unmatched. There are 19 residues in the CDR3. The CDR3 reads CASSQGMGTGVSGANVLTF. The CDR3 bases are TGCGCCAGCAGCCAAGGGATGGGTACAGGGGTGTCTGGGGCCAACGTCCTGACTTTC.

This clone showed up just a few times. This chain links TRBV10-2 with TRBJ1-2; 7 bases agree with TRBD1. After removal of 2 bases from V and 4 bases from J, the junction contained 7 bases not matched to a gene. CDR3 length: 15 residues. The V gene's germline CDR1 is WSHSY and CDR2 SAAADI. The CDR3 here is CASSELQGDIYGYTF. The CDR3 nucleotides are TGCGCCAGCAGTGAGCTGCAGGGGGATATCTATGGCTACACCTTC.

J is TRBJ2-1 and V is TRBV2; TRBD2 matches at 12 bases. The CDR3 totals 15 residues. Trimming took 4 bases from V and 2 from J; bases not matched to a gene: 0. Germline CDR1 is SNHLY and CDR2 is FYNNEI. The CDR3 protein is CASSGLAGAYNEQFF. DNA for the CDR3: TGTGCCAGCAGTGGACTAGCGGGAGCCTACAATGAGCAGTTCTTC.

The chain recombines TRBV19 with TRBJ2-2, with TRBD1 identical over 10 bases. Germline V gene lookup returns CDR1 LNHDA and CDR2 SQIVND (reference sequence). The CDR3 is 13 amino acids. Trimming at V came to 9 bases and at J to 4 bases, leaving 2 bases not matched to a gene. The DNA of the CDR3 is TGTGCCAGCAGGGACAGGGGCACCGGGGAGCTGTTTTTT. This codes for CASRDRGTGELFF. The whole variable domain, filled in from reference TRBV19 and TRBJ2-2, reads DGGITQSPKYLFRKEGQNVTLSCEQNLNHDAMYWYRQDPGQGLRLIYYSQIVNDFQKGDIAEGYSVSREKKESFPLTVTSAQKNPTAFYLCASRDRGTGELFFGEGSRLTVL.

CDR3 DNA sequence: TGTGCCAGCCACTTAGCGGGAGTGGGGAACAATGAGCAGTTCTTC. Encoded protein: CASHLAGVGNNEQFF. J is TRBJ2-1 and V is TRBV6-6; 9 bases map to TRBD2. The CDR3 runs 15 residues. Germline values: CDR1 MNHNY, CDR2 SVGAGI (reference sequence). With V trimmed by 8 bases and J by 5 bases, 10 bases remained unmatched.

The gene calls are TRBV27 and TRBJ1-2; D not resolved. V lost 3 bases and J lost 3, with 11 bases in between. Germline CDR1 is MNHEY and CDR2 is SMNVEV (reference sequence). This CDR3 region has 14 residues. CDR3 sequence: CASSFHQRDYGYTF. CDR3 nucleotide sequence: TGTGCCAGCAGTTTCCATCAGAGGGACTATGGCTACACCTTC.

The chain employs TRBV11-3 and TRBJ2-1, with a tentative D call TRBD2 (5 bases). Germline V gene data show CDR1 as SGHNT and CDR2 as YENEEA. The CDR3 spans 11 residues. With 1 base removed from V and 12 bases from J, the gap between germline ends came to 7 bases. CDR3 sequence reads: CASSLGLAQFF. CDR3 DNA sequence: TGTGCCAGCAGCTTAGGTCTAGCGCAGTTCTTC.

DNA of the CDR3: TGTGCCAGCAGTCGTAGCGGAAATGAGCAGTTCTTC. As protein: CASSRSGNEQFF. The chain uses TRBV12-3 or TRBV12-4 and TRBJ2-1; D is possibly TRBD2 (6 bases). This CDR3 contains 12 residues. V lost 5 bases, J lost 7 bases, and 9 bases lay in between.

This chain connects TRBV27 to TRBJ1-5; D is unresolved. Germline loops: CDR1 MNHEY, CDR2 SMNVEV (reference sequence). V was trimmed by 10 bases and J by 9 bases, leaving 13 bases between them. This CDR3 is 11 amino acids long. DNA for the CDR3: TGTGCCACGGGAAGGGTAATGCCCCAGCATTTT. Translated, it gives CATGRVMPQHF.

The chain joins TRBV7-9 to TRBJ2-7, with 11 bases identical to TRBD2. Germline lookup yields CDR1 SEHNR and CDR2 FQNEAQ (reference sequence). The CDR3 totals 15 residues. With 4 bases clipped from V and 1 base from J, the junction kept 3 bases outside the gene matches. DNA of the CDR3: TGTGCCAGCAGCTCTAGCGGGAGGCCTTCCTACGAGCAGTACTTC. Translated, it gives CASSSSGRPSYEQYF. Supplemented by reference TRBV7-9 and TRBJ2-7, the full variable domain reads DTGVSQNPRHKITKRGQNVTFRCDPISEHNRLYWYRQTLGQGPEFLTYFQNEAQLEKSRLLSDRFSAERPKGSFSTLEIQRTEQGDSAMYLCASSSSGRPSYEQYFGPGTRLTVT.

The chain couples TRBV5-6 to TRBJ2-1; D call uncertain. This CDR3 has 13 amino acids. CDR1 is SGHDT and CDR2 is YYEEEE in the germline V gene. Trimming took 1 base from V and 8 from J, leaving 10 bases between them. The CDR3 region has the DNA TGTGCCAGCAGCTTGATAAGCGTCGATGAGCAGTTCTTC. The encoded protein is CASSLISVDEQFF.

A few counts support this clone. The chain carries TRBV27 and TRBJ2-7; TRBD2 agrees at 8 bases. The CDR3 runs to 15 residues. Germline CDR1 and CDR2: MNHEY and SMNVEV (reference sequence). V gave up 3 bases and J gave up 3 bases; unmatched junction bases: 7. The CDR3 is CASSFVAGGLYEQYF. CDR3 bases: TGTGCCAGCAGTTTCGTTGCGGGAGGTCTCTACGAGCAGTACTTC.

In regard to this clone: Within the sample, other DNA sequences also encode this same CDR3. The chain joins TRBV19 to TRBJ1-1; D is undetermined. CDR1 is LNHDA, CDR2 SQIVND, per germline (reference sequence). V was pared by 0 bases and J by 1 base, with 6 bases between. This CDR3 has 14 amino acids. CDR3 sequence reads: CASSIDTGNTEAFF. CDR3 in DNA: TGTGCCAGTAGTATAGATACGGGGAACACTGAAGCTTTCTTT. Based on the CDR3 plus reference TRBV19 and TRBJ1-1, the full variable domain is DGGITQSPKYLFRKEGQNVTLSCEQNLNHDAMYWYRQDPGQGLRLIYYSQIVNDFQKGDIAEGYSVSREKKESFPLTVTSAQKNPTAFYLCASSIDTGNTEAFFGQGTRLTVV.

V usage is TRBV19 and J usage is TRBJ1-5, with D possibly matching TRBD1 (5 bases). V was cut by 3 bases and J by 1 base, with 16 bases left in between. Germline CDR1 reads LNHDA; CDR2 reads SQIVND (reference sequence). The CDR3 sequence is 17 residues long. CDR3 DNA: TGTGCCAGTAGTATCGCCAGGGAGGTCGGGAGCAATCAGCCCCAGCATTTT. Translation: CASSIAREVGSNQPQHF.